This TCR beta chain emerged from a study of blood T cells in healthy people across ages. Study-level points and caveats: No one knew whether donors had CMV, which possibly confounded expanded clonotype changes.

The sample holds a few counts of this clonotype. As yet, its antigen is unknown. Trimming removed 6 bases at V and 2 bases at J, with 16 bases between. CDR1 and CDR2 from the germline V gene are DFQATT and SNEGSKA (reference sequence). The CDR3 length is 14 residues. With a J-beta primer mix and a sample-barcoded 5' primer, a second PCR ran 7 to 11 cycles. TCRdb re-analysed the 5' RACE reads in MiXCR, keeping a single row per CDR3 protein. Among some 1.6 million distinct CDR3 sequences listed, roughly 32% were seen once. This clonotype was obtained from a woman between 25 and 40 years old in good health. The J gene is TRBJ1-2, the V gene TRBV20-1, with unresolved D. Sequencing was carried out using blood. The CDR3 DNA reads TGCAGTGCCGGAGCGGAGATACCCAACTATGGCTACACCTTC. Translation gives CSAGAEIPNYGYTF.